The clone carrying this T cell receptor (beta chain) was seen only a few times. Germline V gives CDR1 SGHTA, CDR2 FQGNSA. V gave up 3 bases and J gave up 4 bases, with 16 bases separating them. The CDR3 spans 16 residues. Alongside a J-beta primer mix, a sample-barcoded 5' primer served in a second PCR lasting 7 to 11 cycles. All cDNA molecules were each tagged by a template-switch adaptor with 12 random nucleotides. TCRdb reprocessed the 5' RACE reads via MiXCR and lists one record per CDR3 protein. The sample contains approximately 490,000 distinct CDR3 sequences, 20% to 30% of which appear only once. This sample was taken from a study of blood T cells in healthy people across ages. The same specimen was also included in a second study, on T cells of mothers and their children.

The rearrangement uses TRBV7-2 and TRBJ2-1; possibly TRBD1 for D (6 bases). The clonotype was recovered from a boy aged 5-17 years in good health. The specimen was blood. DNA for the CDR3: TGTGCCAGCAGCTTTTCAGGGGCGCGTAGGTACAATGAGCAGTTCTTC. This encodes CASSFSGARRYNEQFF.